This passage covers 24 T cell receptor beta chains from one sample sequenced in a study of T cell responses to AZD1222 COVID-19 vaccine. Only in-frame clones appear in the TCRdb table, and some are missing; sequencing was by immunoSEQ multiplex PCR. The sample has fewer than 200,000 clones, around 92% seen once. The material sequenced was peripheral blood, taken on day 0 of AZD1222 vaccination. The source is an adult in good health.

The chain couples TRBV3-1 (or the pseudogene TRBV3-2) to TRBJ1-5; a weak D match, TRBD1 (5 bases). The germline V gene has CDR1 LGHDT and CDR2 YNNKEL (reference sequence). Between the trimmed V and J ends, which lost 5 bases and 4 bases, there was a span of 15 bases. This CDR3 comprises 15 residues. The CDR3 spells CASSSMGGQNQPQHF. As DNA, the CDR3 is TGTGCCAGCAGCTCGATGGGGGGTCAAAATCAGCCCCAGCATTTT.

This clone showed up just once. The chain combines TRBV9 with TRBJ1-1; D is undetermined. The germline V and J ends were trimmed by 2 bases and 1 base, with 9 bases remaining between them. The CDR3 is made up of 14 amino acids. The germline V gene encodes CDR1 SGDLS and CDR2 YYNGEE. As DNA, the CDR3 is TGTGCCAGCAGCGTCGGCAGGAGGAACACTGAAGCTTTCTTT. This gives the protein CASSVGRRNTEAFF.

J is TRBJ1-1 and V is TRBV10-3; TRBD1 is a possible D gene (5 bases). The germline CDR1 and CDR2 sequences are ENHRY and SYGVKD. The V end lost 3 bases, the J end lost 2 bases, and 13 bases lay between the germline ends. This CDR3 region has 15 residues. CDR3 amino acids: CAISELTGPNTEAFF. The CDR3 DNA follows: TGTGCCATCAGTGAACTAACGGGGCCCAACACTGAAGCTTTCTTT.

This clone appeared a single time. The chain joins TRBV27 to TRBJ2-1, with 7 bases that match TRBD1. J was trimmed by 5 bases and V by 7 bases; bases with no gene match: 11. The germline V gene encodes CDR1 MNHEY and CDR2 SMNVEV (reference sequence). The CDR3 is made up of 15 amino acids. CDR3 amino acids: CASNKQGSFNNEQFF. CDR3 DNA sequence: TGTGCCAGCAATAAACAGGGGTCGTTTAACAATGAGCAGTTCTTC.

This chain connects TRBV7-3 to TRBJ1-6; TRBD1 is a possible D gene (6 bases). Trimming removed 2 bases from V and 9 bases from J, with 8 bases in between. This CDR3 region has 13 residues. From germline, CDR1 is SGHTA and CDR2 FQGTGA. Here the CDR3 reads CASSLGGGSPLHF. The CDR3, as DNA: TGTGCCAGCAGCTTAGGGGGCGGTTCACCCCTCCACTTT.

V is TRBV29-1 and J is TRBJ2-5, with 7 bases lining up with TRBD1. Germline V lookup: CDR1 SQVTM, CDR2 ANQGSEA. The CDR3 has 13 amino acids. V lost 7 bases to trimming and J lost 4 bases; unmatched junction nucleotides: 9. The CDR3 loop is CSGRDRNGETQYF. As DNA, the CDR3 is TGCAGCGGCCGGGACAGAAATGGAGAGACCCAGTACTTC. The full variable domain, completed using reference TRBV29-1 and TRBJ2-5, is SAVISQKPSRDICQRGTSLTIQCQVDSQVTMMFWYRQQPGQSLTLIATANQGSEATYESGFVIDKFPISRPNLTFSTLTVSNMSPEDSSIYLCSGRDRNGETQYFGPGTRLLVL.

The CDR3: CASSFVVGTEAFF. The CDR3 DNA is TGTGCCAGCAGTTTTGTGGTGGGCACTGAAGCTTTCTTT. V usage is TRBV27 and J usage is TRBJ1-1, with unresolved D. The germline gives CDR1 MNHEY, CDR2 SMNVEV (reference sequence). This CDR3 has 13 residues. V shed 3 bases and J shed 4 bases, with 9 bases lying between them.

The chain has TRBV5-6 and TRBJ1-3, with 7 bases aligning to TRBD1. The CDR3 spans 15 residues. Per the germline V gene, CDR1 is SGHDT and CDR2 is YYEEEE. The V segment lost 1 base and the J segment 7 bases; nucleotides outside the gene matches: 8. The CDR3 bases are TGTGCCAGCAGCTTGCGAGGGGGCGAAACCAACACCATATATTTT. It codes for CASSLRGGETNTIYF.

As DNA, the CDR3 is TGTGCCAGCAGCTTGGATCGCCAAGGCAATGAGCAGTTCTTC. Its protein is CASSLDRQGNEQFF. The chain is built from TRBV5-4 and TRBJ2-1; D is unclear. The CDR3 extends over 14 amino acids. Trimming shortened V by 0 bases and J by 6 bases, and 10 bases separated the two germline ends. Germline assignment: CDR1 SGHNT and CDR2 YYREEE (reference sequence).

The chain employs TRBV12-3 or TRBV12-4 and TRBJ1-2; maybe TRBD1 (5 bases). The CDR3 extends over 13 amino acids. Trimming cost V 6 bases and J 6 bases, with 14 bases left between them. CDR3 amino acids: CASSYGTTNGYTF. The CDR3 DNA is TGTGCCAGCAGCTACGGGACGACGAATGGCTACACCTTC.

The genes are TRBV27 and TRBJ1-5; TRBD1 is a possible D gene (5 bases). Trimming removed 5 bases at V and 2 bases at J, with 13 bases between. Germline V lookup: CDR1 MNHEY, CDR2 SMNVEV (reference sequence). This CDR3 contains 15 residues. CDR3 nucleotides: TGTGCCAGCAGTCCGTCGGGGGGTGGCAATCAGCCCCAGCATTTT. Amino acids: CASSPSGGGNQPQHF.

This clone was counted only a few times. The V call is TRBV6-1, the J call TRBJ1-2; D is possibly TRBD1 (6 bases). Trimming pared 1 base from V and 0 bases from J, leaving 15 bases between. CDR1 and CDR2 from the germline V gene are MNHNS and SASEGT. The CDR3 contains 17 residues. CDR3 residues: CASSEGSWTATNYGYTF. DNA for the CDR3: TGTGCCAGCAGTGAAGGGTCGTGGACAGCTACTAACTATGGCTACACCTTC.

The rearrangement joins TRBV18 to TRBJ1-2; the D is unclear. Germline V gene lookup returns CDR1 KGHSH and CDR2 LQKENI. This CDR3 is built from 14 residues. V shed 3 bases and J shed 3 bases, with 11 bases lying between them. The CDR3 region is CASSPGERDYGYTF. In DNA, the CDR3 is TGTGCCAGCTCACCGGGAGAGAGGGACTATGGCTACACCTTC.

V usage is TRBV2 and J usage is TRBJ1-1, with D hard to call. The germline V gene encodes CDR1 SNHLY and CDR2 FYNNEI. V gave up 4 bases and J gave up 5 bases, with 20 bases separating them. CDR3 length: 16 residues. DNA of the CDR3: TGTGCCAGCAGTGTTCTGGTTTCTGGGCGATGGACTGAAGCTTTCTTT. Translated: CASSVLVSGRWTEAFF.

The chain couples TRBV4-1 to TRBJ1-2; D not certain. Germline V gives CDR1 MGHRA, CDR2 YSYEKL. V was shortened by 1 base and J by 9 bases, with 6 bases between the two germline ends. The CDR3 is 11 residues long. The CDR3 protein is CASSQAGSYTF. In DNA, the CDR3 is TGCGCCAGCAGCCAAGCGGGGAGCTACACCTTC.

The CDR3 region has the DNA TGTGCCAGCAGCTCGAAGCGGGGGGGCATTACCGGGGAGCTGTTTTTT. As protein: CASSSKRGGITGELFF. The J gene is TRBJ2-2, the V gene TRBV9; TRBD2 agrees at 10 bases. The V and J ends lost 4 bases and 5 bases, in that order; junction bases with no gene match: 8. The CDR3 loop spans 16 amino acids. Looked up from germline, CDR1 is SGDLS and CDR2 is YYNGEE.

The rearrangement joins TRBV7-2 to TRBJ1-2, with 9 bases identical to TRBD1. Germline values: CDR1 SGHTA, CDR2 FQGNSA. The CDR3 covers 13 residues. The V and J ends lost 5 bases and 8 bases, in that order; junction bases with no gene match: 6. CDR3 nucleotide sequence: TGTGCCAGCAGCGTCGGGACAGGGTACGGCTACACCTTC. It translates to CASSVGTGYGYTF.

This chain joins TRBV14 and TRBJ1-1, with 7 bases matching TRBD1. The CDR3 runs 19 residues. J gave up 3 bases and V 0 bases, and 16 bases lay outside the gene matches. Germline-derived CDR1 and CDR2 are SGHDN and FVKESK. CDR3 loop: CASSQEYRGSWKVDTEAFF. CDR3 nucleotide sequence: TGTGCCAGCAGCCAAGAATACAGGGGATCGTGGAAAGTGGACACTGAAGCTTTCTTT.

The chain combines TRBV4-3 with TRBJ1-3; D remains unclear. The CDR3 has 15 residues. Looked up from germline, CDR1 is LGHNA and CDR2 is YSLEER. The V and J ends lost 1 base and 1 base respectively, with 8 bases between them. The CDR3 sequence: CASSQALVSGNTIYF. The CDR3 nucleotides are TGCGCCAGCAGCCAAGCTTTGGTGTCTGGAAACACCATATATTTT.

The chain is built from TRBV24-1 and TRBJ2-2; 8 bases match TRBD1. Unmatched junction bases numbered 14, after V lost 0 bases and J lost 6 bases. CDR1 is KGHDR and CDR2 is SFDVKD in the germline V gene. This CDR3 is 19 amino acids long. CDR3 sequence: CATSDLWVVGTGTSGELFF. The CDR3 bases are TGTGCCACCAGTGATTTGTGGGTAGTCGGGACAGGTACATCCGGGGAGCTGTTTTTT.

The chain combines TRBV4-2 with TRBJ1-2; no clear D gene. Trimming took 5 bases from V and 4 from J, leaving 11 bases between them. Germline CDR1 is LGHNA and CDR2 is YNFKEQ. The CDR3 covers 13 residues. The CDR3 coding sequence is TGTGCCAGCAGCGCGGGAGAGATCTATGGCTACACCTTC. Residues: CASSAGEIYGYTF.

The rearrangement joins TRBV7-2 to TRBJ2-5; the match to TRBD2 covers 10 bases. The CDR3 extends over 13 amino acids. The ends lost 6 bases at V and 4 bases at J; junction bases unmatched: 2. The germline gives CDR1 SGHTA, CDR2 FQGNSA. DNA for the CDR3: TGTGCCAGCAGTAGACTAGCGGGAGAGACCCAGTACTTC. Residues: CASSRLAGETQYF.

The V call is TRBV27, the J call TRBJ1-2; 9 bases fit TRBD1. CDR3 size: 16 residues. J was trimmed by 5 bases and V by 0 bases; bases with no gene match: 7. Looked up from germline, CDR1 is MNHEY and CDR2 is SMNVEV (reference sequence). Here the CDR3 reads CASSLSSPDRGYGYTF. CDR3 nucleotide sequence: TGTGCCAGCAGTTTATCTAGTCCGGACAGGGGATATGGCTACACCTTC.

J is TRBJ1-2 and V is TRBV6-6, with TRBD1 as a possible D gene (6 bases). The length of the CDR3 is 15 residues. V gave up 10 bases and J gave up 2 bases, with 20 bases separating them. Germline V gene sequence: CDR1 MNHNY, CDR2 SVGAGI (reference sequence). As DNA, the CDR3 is TGTGCCACCACCTTCCGCGGGGGGGCGAACTATGGCTACACCTTC. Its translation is CATTFRGGANYGYTF.